The 30 T cell receptor beta chains presented below share a single source sample, sequenced in a study of OX40 agonist ivuxolimab in advanced cancers. The method was immunoSEQ multiplex PCR; TCRdb's version includes in-frame clones alone and lacks a portion of them. The repertoire includes around 38,000 clones, about 80% of them detected once, and 6.5% to 8% sits in the top ten. This material consisted of CD4+ or CD8+ T cells sorted from blood, taken in a trial of the OX40 agonist ivuxolimab. These TCRs come from an adult with an advanced solid tumor such as melanoma, head and neck, liver or kidney cancer.

The chain carries TRBV4-1 and TRBJ2-3; 9 bases fit TRBD2. The trim removed 5 bases at V and 4 bases at J, leaving 4 bases unmatched. The CDR3 has 14 amino acids. Germline-derived CDR1 and CDR2 are MGHRA and YSYEKL. CDR3 protein: CASSISGRSDTQYF. CDR3 nucleotides: TGCGCCAGCAGCATTAGCGGGAGATCAGATACGCAGTATTTT.

The rearrangement links TRBV11-2 to TRBJ2-3; 14 bases match TRBD2. CDR1 is SGHAT and CDR2 is FQNNGV in the germline V gene. The V and J ends lost 5 bases and 3 bases, in that order; junction bases with no gene match: 7. CDR3 length equals 17 residues. The CDR3 DNA reads as TGTGCCAGCAGCCCAGGACTAGCGGGAGGACGGACAGATACGCAGTATTTT. It encodes CASSPGLAGGRTDTQYF. The full variable domain, its missing parts supplied by reference TRBV11-2 and TRBJ2-3, is EAGVAQSPRYKIIEKRQSVAFWCNPISGHATLYWYQQILGQGPKLLIQFQNNGVVDDSQLPKDRFSAERLKGVDSTLKIQPAKLEDSAVYLCASSPGLAGGRTDTQYFGPGTRLTVL.

This clone was counted a single time. This chain joins TRBV9 and TRBJ2-7, with TRBD1 matching 9 bases. Germline V gene sequence: CDR1 SGDLS, CDR2 YYNGEE. The junction had 3 bases not matched to a gene; V was cut back by 2 bases and J by 3 bases. CDR3 length equals 14 residues. CDR3 residues: CASSVSGQGYEQYF. CDR3 sequence (DNA): TGTGCCAGCAGCGTGTCGGGACAGGGCTACGAGCAGTACTTC. The full variable domain, its missing parts supplied by reference TRBV9 and TRBJ2-7, is DSGVTQTPKHLITATGQRVTLRCSPRSGDLSVYWYQQSLDQGLQFLIQYYNGEERAKGNILERFSAQQFPDLHSELNLSSLELGDSALYFCASSVSGQGYEQYFGPGTRLTVT.

There are a few counts of this clone. This chain joins TRBV19 and TRBJ1-2, with 7 bases lining up with TRBD1. This CDR3 has 13 residues. Germline CDR1 and CDR2: LNHDA and SQIVND (reference sequence). The J segment lost 8 bases and the V segment lost 3 bases, leaving 6 bases of the junction unmatched. CDR3 nucleotide sequence: TGTGCCAGTAGTATTAGACAGGGTTACGGCTACACCTTC. Amino acids: CASSIRQGYGYTF.

The V call is TRBV6-5, the J call TRBJ2-7, with a tentative D call TRBD1 (5 bases). Trimming took off 2 bases at V and 3 bases at J, with 8 bases between the two ends. Germline CDR1 is MNHEY and CDR2 is SVGAGI. The CDR3 is 13 residues long. The CDR3 nucleotides read TGTGCCAGCAGTTACGGGGCAGGCTACGAGCAGTACTTC. Its protein is CASSYGAGYEQYF.

This chain joins TRBV2 and TRBJ2-7, with 11 bases aligning to TRBD2. The CDR3 length is 14 residues. The ends lost 5 bases at V and 5 bases at J; junction bases unmatched: 5. CDR1 is SNHLY, CDR2 FYNNEI, per germline. Here the CDR3 reads CASSLLAGADEQYF. The DNA for the CDR3 is TGTGCCAGCAGTTTACTAGCGGGAGCGGACGAGCAGTACTTC. The whole variable domain, remainder taken from reference TRBV2 and TRBJ2-7, is EPEVTQTPSHQVTQMGQEVILRCVPISNHLYFYWYRQILGQKVEFLVSFYNNEISEKSEIFDDQFSVERPDGSNFTLKIRSTKLEDSAMYFCASSLLAGADEQYFGPGTRLTVT.

The rearrangement uses TRBV18 and TRBJ2-1, with 10 bases that match TRBD2. There are 16 residues in the CDR3. The germline CDR1 and CDR2 sequences are KGHSH and LQKENI. Trimming took 5 bases from V and 0 from J; bases not matched to a gene: 4. The CDR3 sequence: CASSSIAGGSYNEQFF. CDR3 DNA sequence: TGTGCCAGCTCATCTATAGCGGGAGGCTCCTACAATGAGCAGTTCTTC. The full variable domain, with the rest looked up from reference TRBV18 and TRBJ2-1, is NAGVMQNPRHLVRRRGQEARLRCSPMKGHSHVYWYRQLPEEGLKFMVYLQKENIIDESGMPKERFSAEFPKEGPSILRIQQVVRGDSAAYFCASSSIAGGSYNEQFFGPGTRLTVL.

This clone has more than one count but fewer than ten. The gene calls are TRBV6-1 and TRBJ1-2; D not certain. The CDR3 extends over 12 amino acids. V was pared by 10 bases and J by 7 bases, with 16 bases between. Per the germline V gene, CDR1 is MNHNS and CDR2 is SASEGT. The CDR3 is CAIYESQSGYTF. CDR3 bases: TGTGCCATCTATGAAAGTCAAAGTGGCTACACCTTC.

The J gene is TRBJ1-2, the V gene TRBV5-5; 8 bases are a match to TRBD1. Germline values: CDR1 SGHKS, CDR2 YYEKEE (reference sequence). J gave up 7 bases and V 4 bases, and 12 bases lay outside the gene matches. The CDR3 has 15 residues. As DNA, the CDR3 is TGTGCCAGCAGCACTGGGACAGGACTGGTCCTTGGCTACACCTTC. Translating it yields CASSTGTGLVLGYTF.

This chain links TRBV4-3 with TRBJ2-4, with D possibly being TRBD1 (5 bases). This CDR3 region has 15 residues. In germline, CDR1 is LGHNA, CDR2 YSLEER. The V gene lost 5 bases and the J gene lost 2 bases, with 13 bases spanning the gap. In nucleotides, the CDR3 is TGCGCCAGCAGCTTTACAACAGGTACCAAAAACATTCAGTACTTC. Protein product: CASSFTTGTKNIQYF.

This chain joins TRBV19 and TRBJ1-1; perhaps TRBD1 as D (6 bases). This CDR3 has 14 amino acids. Germline CDR1 reads LNHDA; CDR2 reads SQIVND (reference sequence). The V gene lost 6 bases and the J gene lost 3 bases, with 14 bases spanning the gap. The DNA for the CDR3 is TGTGCCAGTAGGGCAGGGGCCCGCTACACTGAAGCTTTCTTT. Translation gives CASRAGARYTEAFF.

In DNA form, the CDR3 reads TGTGCCAGCACCGACGGGACAGGCGATTATCAGCCCCAGCATTTT. This codes for CASTDGTGDYQPQHF. The V and J genes are TRBV6-1 and TRBJ1-5, with 8 nucleotides matching TRBD1. The V gene's germline CDR1 is MNHNS and CDR2 SASEGT. The CDR3 is 15 amino acids. After removal of 7 bases from V and 5 bases from J, the junction contained 10 bases not matched to a gene.

The rearrangement links TRBV7-9 to TRBJ1-2; TRBD1 matches at 8 bases. This CDR3 region has 15 residues. Germline lookup yields CDR1 SEHNR and CDR2 FQNEAQ (reference sequence). The ends lost 3 bases at V and 4 bases at J; junction bases unmatched: 7. Written as DNA, the CDR3 is TGTGCCAGCAGCTTCCAGGGGGCGCGGAGCTATGGCTACACCTTC. This sequence encodes CASSFQGARSYGYTF.

The rearrangement uses TRBV27 and TRBJ2-6, with 8 bases aligning to TRBD2. The CDR3 spans 20 residues. Germline V CDR1 and CDR2: MNHEY, SMNVEV (reference sequence). Trimming removed 0 bases from V and 1 base from J; junction bases left unmatched: 11. CDR3 loop: CASSLSILLAGWSGANVLTF. CDR3 sequence (DNA): TGTGCCAGCAGTTTATCGATTTTGCTAGCGGGTTGGTCTGGGGCCAACGTCCTGACTTTC. The variable domain in full, completed from reference TRBV27 and TRBJ2-6, reads EAQVTQNPRYLITVTGKKLTVTCSQNMNHEYMSWYRQDPGLGLRQIYYSMNVEVTDKGDVPEGYKVSRKEKRNFPLILESPSPNQTSLYFCASSLSILLAGWSGANVLTFGAGSRLTVL.

By sample fraction, this clone is medium-sized. The chain couples TRBV6-5 to TRBJ1-1, with D tentatively TRBD1 (6 bases). The CDR3 covers 15 residues. V was pared by 0 bases and J by 5 bases, with 13 bases between. In germline, CDR1 is MNHEY, CDR2 SVGAGI. The CDR3 region is CASSYSAGERTEAFF. The CDR3, as DNA: TGTGCCAGCAGTTACTCGGCAGGGGAGAGGACTGAAGCTTTCTTT.

This chain connects TRBV6-5 to TRBJ1-3; D is possibly TRBD1 (5 bases). CDR3 length equals 11 residues. Germline V lookup: CDR1 MNHEY, CDR2 SVGAGI. Trimming took off 5 bases at V and 8 bases at J, with 7 bases between the two ends. CDR3 coding DNA: TGTGCCAGCAGTCAGGGCCACACCATATATTTT. It is translated as CASSQGHTIYF.

V is TRBV19 and J is TRBJ1-5; TRBD1 is a possible D gene (5 bases). This CDR3 is 16 amino acids long. Germline V gene data show CDR1 as LNHDA and CDR2 as SQIVND (reference sequence). Trimming removed 8 bases from V and 2 bases from J, with 19 bases in between. As DNA, the CDR3 is TGTGCCAGTCGGGACTATAACCTCTTGGGCAATCAGCCCCAGCATTTT. Protein: CASRDYNLLGNQPQHF.

The count of this clone is one. The gene calls are TRBV25-1 and TRBJ2-1, with a tentative D call TRBD2 (6 bases). Trimming cost V 7 bases and J 8 bases, with 9 bases left between them. Germline assignment: CDR1 MGHDK and CDR2 SYGVNS. This CDR3 is 11 amino acids long. CDR3 coding DNA: TGTGCCAGCACTACTAGCTATGAGCAGTTCTTC. This sequence encodes CASTTSYEQFF.

The J gene is TRBJ2-1, the V gene TRBV27; 13 bases are shared with TRBD2. Per germline, CDR1 MNHEY and CDR2 SMNVEV (reference sequence). The length of the CDR3 is 15 residues. V was clipped by 6 bases and J by 6 bases; unmatched bases: 5. The CDR3 DNA reads as TGTGCCAGCAGGCGTGGGACTAGCGGGATCAATGAGCAGTTCTTC. Its protein is CASRRGTSGINEQFF.

The chain employs TRBV4-3 and TRBJ2-2; D gene uncertain. V was trimmed by 0 bases and J by 6 bases, leaving 11 bases between them. The CDR3 has 15 amino acids. The germline gives CDR1 LGHNA, CDR2 YSLEER. CDR3 loop: CASSQDRGVSGELFF. Written as DNA, the CDR3 is TGCGCCAGCAGCCAAGATCGTGGGGTATCCGGGGAGCTGTTTTTT.

In its sample, this clone was seen a few times. The chain couples TRBV5-1 to TRBJ2-7, with a tentative D call TRBD1 (6 bases). Germline V CDR1 and CDR2: SGHRS, YFSETQ. Trimming took 0 bases from V and 5 from J, leaving 12 bases between them. The CDR3 totals 14 residues. Here the CDR3 reads CASSLDRAGNEQYF. In nucleotides, the CDR3 is TGCGCCAGCAGCTTGGACAGGGCGGGCAACGAGCAGTACTTC.

The CDR3 DNA reads TGTGCCATCAGTGAGGTGGCGGGAGCAGATACGCAGTATTTT. Translating it yields CAISEVAGADTQYF. The rearrangement joins TRBV10-3 to TRBJ2-3, with TRBD2 matching 7 bases. The CDR3 is made up of 14 amino acids. The ends lost 2 bases at V and 4 bases at J; junction bases unmatched: 3. The V gene's germline CDR1 is ENHRY and CDR2 SYGVKD.

The chain couples TRBV18 to TRBJ2-3; tentative D call: TRBD2 (6 bases). CDR1 KGHSH and CDR2 LQKENI come from the germline V gene. This CDR3 region has 13 residues. Trimming took off 8 bases at V and 2 bases at J, with 11 bases between the two ends. The CDR3 DNA reads as TGTGCCAGCGCGACTAGTATCACAGATACGCAGTATTTT. Translating gives CASATSITDTQYF.

This clone was observed a few times. V and J are TRBV2 and TRBJ1-1; no clear D. The V and J ends lost 3 bases and 1 base respectively, with 15 bases between them. This CDR3 contains 16 residues. In germline, CDR1 is SNHLY, CDR2 FYNNEI. The CDR3 nucleotides are TGTGCCAGCAGTGAGGCCGGAGGATCTGGGAACACTGAAGCTTTCTTT. Encoded protein: CASSEAGGSGNTEAFF.

J is TRBJ2-7 and V is TRBV5-1; a possible D gene is TRBD1 (6 bases). Germline values: CDR1 SGHRS, CDR2 YFSETQ. The CDR3 loop spans 14 amino acids. V gave up 2 bases and J gave up 7 bases, with 16 bases separating them. The CDR3 region has the DNA TGCGCCAGCAGCTTTACAGGGCCACATGCGGAGCAGTACTTC. Its protein product is CASSFTGPHAEQYF.

This chain uses TRBV5-4 with TRBJ2-7; 7 bases agree with TRBD2. The CDR3 consists of 14 residues. Germline trimming cut 4 bases from V and 2 bases from J; bases unmatched to any gene: 6. Germline CDR1 SGHNT, CDR2 YYREEE (reference sequence). CDR3 in DNA: TGTGCCAGCAGCGGGGAGGGGCGACCCTACGAGCAGTACTTC. It encodes CASSGEGRPYEQYF. The whole variable domain, remainder taken from reference TRBV5-4 and TRBJ2-7, is ETGVTQSPTHLIKTRGQQVTLRCSSQSGHNTVSWYQQALGQGPQFIFQYYREEENGRGNFPPRFSGLQFPNYSSELNVNALELDDSALYLCASSGEGRPYEQYFGPGTRLTVT.

This clone has only a few counts. The chain joins TRBV7-2 to TRBJ2-7; 11 positions match TRBD2. This CDR3 region has 15 residues. The germline V gene has CDR1 SGHTA and CDR2 FQGNSA. Unmatched junction bases numbered 1, after V lost 0 bases and J lost 3 bases. The CDR3 reads CASSLAGLADYEQYF. DNA of the CDR3: TGTGCCAGCAGCTTAGCGGGACTAGCGGACTACGAGCAGTACTTC.

DNA for the CDR3: TGTGCCAGCAGTTTATCCTCGGGACAGGGGGCGTTCTTT. Protein sequence: CASSLSSGQGAFF. This chain links TRBV27 with TRBJ1-1; 12 bases match TRBD1. Germline CDR1 is MNHEY and CDR2 is SMNVEV (reference sequence). Germline trimming cut 0 bases from V and 14 bases from J; bases unmatched to any gene: 4. The CDR3 covers 13 residues.

J is TRBJ2-5 and V is TRBV7-9; the D gene is possibly TRBD2 (5 bases). This CDR3 region has 11 residues. Trimming took off 2 bases at V and 7 bases at J, with 5 bases between the two ends. Per germline, CDR1 SEHNR and CDR2 FQNEAQ (reference sequence). The CDR3 DNA reads as TGTGCCAGCAGCTTACGGGGGACCCAGTACTTC. Translation gives CASSLRGTQYF.

This rearrangement joins TRBV7-6 to TRBJ2-1, with D perhaps matching TRBD1 or TRBD2 (5 bases each). The CDR3 is 14 amino acids. The V and J ends lost 1 base and 5 bases respectively, with 9 bases between them. The germline gives CDR1 SGHVS, CDR2 FNYEAQ. CDR3 residues: CASSLVLGDNEQFF. The CDR3 DNA reads as TGTGCCAGCAGCTTAGTTTTGGGGGACAATGAGCAGTTCTTC.